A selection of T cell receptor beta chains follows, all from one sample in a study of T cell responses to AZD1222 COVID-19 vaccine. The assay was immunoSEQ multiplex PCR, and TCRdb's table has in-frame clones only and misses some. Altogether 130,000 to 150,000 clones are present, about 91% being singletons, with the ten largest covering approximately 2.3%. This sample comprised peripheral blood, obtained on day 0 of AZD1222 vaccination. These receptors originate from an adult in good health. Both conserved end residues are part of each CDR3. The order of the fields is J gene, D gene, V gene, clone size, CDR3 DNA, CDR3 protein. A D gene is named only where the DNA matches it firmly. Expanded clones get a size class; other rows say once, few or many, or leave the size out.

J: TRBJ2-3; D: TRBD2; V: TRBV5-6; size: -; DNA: TGTGCCAGCAGCTGGGGGGGACTAGCGGGAGGCACAGATACGCAGTATTTT; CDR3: CASSWGGLAGGTDTQYF
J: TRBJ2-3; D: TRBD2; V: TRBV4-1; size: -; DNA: TGCGCCAGCAGCGTCGGCCCGGGAGGCGCTAGCACAGATACGCAGTATTTT; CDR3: CASSVGPGGASTDTQYF
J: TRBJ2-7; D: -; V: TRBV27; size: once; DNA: TGTGCCAGCAGTTCCGGACAGCGCAGCTACGAGCAGTACTTC; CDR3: CASSSGQRSYEQYF
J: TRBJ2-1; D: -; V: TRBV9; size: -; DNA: TGTGCCAGCAGCGTGGACTTATACAATGAGCAGTTCTTC; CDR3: CASSVDLYNEQFF
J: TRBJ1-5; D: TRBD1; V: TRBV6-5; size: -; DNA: TGTGCCAGCAGGGCCGACAGGGTTAGCAATCAGCCCCAGCATTTT; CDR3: CASRADRVSNQPQHF
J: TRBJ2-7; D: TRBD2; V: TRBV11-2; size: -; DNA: TGTGCCAGCAGACCCCTCTCGCGGGGGAAATACGAGCAGTACTTC; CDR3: CASRPLSRGKYEQYF
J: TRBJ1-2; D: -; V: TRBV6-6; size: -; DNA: TGTGCCAGCAGTCGAACAGGGAACTCAGGCTACACCTTC; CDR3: CASSRTGNSGYTF
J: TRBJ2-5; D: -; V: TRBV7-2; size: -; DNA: TGTGCCAGCAGTGGGGCGGGGATTCAAGAGACCCAGTACTTC; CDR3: CASSGAGIQETQYF
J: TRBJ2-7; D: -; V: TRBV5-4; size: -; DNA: TGTGCCAGCAGCCTTGCAGACTTCGACGAGCAGTACTTC; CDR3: CASSLADFDEQYF
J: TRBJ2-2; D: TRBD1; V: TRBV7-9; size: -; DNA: TGTGCCAGCAGCGCTCCCGGGACAGCGAACACCGGGGAGCTGTTTTTT; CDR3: CASSAPGTANTGELFF
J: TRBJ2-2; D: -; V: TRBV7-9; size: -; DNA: TGTGCCAGCAGCCGCGGGGTTGAAAACGGGGAGCTGTTTTTT; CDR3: CASSRGVENGELFF
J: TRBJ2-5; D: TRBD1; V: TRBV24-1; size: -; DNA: TGTGCCACCAGTGGCCGGGACAGGGGGCTCGGGGTGGAGACCCAGTACTTC; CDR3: CATSGRDRGLGVETQYF
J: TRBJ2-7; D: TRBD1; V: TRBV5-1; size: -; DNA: TGCGCCAGCAGCTCCTTAACAGGGGGCGACGAGCAGTACTTC; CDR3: CASSSLTGGDEQYF
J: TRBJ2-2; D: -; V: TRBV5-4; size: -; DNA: TGTGCCAGCAGCTTGGGCGGGGTTAACGGGGAGCTGTTTTTT; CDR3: CASSLGGVNGELFF
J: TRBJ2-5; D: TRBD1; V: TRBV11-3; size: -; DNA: TGTGCCAGCCGAGCTCTGACAGGGGGCCTCGGAGAGACCCAGTACTTC; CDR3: CASRALTGGLGETQYF
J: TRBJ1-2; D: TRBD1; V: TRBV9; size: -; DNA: TGTGCCAGCAGCCTGGGGACAGGTTCTCGCTATGGCTACACCTTC; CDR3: CASSLGTGSRYGYTF
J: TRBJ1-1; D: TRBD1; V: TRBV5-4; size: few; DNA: TGTGCCAGCAGTCCAGGGGGAGGGAACACTGAAGCTTTCTTT; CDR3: CASSPGGGNTEAFF
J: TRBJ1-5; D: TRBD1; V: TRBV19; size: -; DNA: TGTGCCAGTAGTATCCGACAGGGCTCTAATCAGCCCCAGCATTTT; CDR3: CASSIRQGSNQPQHF
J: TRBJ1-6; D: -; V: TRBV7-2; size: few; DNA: TGTGCCAGCAGCTCCCGGACCGCCTATAATTCACCCCTCCACTTT; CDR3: CASSSRTAYNSPLHF
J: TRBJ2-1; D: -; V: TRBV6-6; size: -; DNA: TGTGCCAGCCTGGAAGGACGGTCCCTGGATGAGCAGTTCTTC; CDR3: CASLEGRSLDEQFF
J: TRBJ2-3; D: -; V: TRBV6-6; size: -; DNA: TGTGCCAGCAGTTGGGGAGATACGCAGTATTTT; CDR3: CASSWGDTQYF
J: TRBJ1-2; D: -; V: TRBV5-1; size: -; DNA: TGCGCCAGCTCACAGGGTTTGAACTATGGCTACACCTTC; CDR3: CASSQGLNYGYTF